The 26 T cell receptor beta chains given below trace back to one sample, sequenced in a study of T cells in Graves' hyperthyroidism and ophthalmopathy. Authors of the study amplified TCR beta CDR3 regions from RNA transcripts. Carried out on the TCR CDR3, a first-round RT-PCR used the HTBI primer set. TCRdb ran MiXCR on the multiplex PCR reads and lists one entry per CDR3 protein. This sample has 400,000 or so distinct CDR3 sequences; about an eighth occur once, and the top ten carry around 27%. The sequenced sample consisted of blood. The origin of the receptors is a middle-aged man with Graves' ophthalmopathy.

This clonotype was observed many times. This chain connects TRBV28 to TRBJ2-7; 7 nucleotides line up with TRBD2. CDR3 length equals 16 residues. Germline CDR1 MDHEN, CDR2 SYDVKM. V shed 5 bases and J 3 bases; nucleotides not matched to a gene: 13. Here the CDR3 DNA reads TGTGCCAGCAGTAGCATCGTTGGCGGGAGAAACTACGAGCAGTACTTC. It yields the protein CASSSIVGGRNYEQYF.

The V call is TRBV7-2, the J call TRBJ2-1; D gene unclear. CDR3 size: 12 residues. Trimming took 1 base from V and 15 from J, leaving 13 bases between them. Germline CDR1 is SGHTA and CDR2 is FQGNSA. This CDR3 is CASSLDVGSPFF. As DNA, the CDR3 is TGTGCCAGCAGCTTAGATGTCGGTTCGCCGTTCTTC.

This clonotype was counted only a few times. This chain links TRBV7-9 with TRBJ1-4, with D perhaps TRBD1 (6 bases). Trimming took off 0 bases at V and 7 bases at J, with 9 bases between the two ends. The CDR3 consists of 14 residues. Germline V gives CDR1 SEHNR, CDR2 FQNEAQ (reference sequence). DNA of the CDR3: TGTGCCAGCAGCTTAGCCGGCAGGGGTGAAAAACTGTTTTTT. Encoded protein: CASSLAGRGEKLFF.

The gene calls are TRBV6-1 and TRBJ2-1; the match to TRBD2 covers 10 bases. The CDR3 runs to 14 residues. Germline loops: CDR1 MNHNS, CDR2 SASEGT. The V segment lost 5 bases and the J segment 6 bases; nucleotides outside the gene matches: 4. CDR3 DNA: TGTGCCAGCAGTAGCGGGAGGGCTGGCAATGAGCAGTTCTTC. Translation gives CASSSGRAGNEQFF.

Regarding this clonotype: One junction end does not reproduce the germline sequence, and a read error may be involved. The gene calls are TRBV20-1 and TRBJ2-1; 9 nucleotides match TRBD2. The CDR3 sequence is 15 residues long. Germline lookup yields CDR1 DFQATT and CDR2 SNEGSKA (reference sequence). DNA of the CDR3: TGCAGTGCTAGAGAGCGGCGGGAGGGATACAGTGAGCAGTTCTTC. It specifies CSARERREGYSEQFF.

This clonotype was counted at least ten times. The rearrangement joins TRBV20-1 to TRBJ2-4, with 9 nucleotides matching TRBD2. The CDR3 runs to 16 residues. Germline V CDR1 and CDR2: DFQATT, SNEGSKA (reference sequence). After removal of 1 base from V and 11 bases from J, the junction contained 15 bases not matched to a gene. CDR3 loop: CSARGRSAGGPGVQYF. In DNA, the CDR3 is TGCAGTGCTAGAGGCCGTTCGGCGGGAGGGCCCGGGGTTCAGTACTTC.

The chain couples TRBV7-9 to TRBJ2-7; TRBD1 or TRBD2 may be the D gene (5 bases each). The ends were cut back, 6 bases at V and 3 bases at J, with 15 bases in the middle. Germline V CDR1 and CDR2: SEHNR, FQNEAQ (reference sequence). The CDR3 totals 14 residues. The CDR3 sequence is CASSSQGPLYEQYF. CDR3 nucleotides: TGTGCCAGCAGTTCCCAGGGACCCCTCTACGAGCAGTACTTC.

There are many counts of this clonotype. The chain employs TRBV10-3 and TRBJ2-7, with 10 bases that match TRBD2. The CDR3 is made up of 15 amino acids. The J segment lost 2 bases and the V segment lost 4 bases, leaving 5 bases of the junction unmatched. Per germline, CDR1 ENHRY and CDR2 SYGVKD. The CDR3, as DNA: TGTGCCATCAGTGGACCTAGCGGGGGAACCTACGAGCAGTACTTC. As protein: CAISGPSGGTYEQYF.

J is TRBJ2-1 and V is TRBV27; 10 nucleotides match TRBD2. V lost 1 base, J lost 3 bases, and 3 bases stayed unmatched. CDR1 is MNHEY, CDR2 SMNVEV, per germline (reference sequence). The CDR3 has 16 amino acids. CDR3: CASSLLAGGYYNEQFF. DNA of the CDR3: TGTGCCAGCAGTTTATTAGCGGGAGGTTACTACAATGAGCAGTTCTTC.

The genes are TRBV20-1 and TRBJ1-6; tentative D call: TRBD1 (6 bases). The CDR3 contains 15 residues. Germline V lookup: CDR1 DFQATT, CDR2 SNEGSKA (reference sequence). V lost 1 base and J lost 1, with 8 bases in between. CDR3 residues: CSARGGQSYNSPLHF. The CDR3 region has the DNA TGCAGTGCTAGAGGGGGACAATCCTATAATTCACCCCTCCACTTT.

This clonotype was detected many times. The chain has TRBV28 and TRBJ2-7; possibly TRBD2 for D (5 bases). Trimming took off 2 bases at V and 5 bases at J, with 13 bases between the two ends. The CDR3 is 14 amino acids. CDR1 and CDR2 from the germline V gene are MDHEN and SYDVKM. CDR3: CASSLGSELDEQYF. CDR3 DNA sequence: TGTGCCAGCAGTTTAGGTAGCGAGTTGGACGAGCAGTACTTC.

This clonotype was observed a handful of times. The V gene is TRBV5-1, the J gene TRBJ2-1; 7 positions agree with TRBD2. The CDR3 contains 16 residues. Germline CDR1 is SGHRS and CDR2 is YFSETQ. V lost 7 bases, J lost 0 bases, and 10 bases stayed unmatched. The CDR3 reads CASLSTSASSYNEQFF. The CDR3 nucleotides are TGCGCCAGCCTTTCTACTAGCGCTAGCTCCTACAATGAGCAGTTCTTC.

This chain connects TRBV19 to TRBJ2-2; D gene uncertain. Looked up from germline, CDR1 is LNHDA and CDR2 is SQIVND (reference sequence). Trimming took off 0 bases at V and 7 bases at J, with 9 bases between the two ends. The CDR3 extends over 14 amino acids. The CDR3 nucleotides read TGTGCCAGTAGTATAGAAAGTCGGTTCGGGGAGCTGTTTTTT. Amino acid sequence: CASSIESRFGELFF.

The CDR3 is CASQVSASTDTQYF. The CDR3 DNA reads as TGTGCCAGTCAAGTTTCGGCTAGCACAGATACGCAGTATTTT. The chain is built from TRBV19 and TRBJ2-3; D not resolved. V lost 8 bases and J lost 0, with 12 bases in between. The germline V gene encodes CDR1 LNHDA and CDR2 SQIVND (reference sequence). The CDR3 spans 14 residues.

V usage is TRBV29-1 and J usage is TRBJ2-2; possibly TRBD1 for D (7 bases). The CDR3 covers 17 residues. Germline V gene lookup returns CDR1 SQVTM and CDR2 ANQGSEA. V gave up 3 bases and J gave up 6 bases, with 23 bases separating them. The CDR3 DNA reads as TGCAGCGTTGAGGACTACTCAGACAGGGCGTTTGCCGGGGAGCTGTTTTTT. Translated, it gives CSVEDYSDRAFAGELFF.

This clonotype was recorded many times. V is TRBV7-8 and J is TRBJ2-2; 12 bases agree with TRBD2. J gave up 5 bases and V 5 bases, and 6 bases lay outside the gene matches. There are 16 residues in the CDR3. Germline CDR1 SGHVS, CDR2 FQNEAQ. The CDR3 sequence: CASSRTSGTRTGELFF. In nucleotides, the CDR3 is TGTGCCAGCAGCCGGACTAGCGGGACACGAACCGGGGAGCTGTTTTTT. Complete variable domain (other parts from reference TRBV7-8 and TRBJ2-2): GAGVSQSPRYKVAKRGQDVALRCDPISGHVSLFWYQQALGQGPEFLTYFQNEAQLDKSGLPSDRFFAERPEGSVSTLKIQRTQQEDSAVYLCASSRTSGTRTGELFFGEGSRLTVL.

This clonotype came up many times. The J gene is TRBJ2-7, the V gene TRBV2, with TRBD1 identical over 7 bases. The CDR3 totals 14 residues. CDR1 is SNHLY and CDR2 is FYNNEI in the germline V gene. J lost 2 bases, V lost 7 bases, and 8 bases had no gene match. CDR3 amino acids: CASNGDRVTYEQYF. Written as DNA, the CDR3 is TGTGCCAGCAATGGGGACAGAGTAACCTACGAGCAGTACTTC.

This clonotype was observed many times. The chain's CDR3 is CASSLAEDSNSPLHF. The CDR3 coding sequence is TGTGCCAGCAGTTTAGCCGAAGACAGCAATTCACCCCTCCACTTT. The chain employs TRBV12-3 or TRBV12-4 and TRBJ1-6; possible D gene TRBD1, 5 bases. V was trimmed by 0 bases and J by 7 bases, leaving 10 bases between them. The CDR3 length is 15 residues.

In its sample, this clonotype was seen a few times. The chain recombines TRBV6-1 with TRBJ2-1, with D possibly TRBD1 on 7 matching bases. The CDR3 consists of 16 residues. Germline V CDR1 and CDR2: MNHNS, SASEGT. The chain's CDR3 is CATTRGGGLTYNEQFF. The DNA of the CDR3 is TGTGCTACCACCCGTGGAGGGGGCTTAACCTACAATGAGCAGTTCTTC.

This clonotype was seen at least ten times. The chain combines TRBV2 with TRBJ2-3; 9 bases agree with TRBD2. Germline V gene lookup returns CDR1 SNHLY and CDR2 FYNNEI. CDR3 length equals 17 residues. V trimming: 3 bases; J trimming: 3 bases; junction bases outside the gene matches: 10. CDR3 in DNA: TGTGCCAGCAGTGACTACGCGGGCGGGAGGGGGACAGATACGCAGTATTTT. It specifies CASSDYAGGRGTDTQYF.

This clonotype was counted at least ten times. The CDR3 DNA follows: TGTGCCAGCAGCTTAGGTCCAAATCAGCCCCAGCATTTT. This encodes CASSLGPNQPQHF. The chain uses TRBV13 and TRBJ1-5; D remains ambiguous. Trimming pared 0 bases from V and 4 bases from J, leaving 4 bases between. The CDR3 length is 13 residues. Germline values: CDR1 PRHDT, CDR2 FYEKMQ (reference sequence).

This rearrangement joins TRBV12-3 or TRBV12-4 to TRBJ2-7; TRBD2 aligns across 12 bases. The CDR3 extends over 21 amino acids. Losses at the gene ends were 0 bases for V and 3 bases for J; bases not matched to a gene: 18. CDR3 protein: CASSLASRASTSGRPYYEQYF. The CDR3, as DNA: TGTGCCAGCAGTTTAGCGTCCAGGGCCAGCACTAGCGGGAGGCCTTACTACGAGCAGTACTTC.

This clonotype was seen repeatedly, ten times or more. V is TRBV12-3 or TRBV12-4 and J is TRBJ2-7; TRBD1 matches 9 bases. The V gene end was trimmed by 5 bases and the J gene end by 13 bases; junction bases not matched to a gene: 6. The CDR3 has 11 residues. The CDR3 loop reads CASSAGTGQYF. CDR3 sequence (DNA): TGTGCCAGCAGTGCCGGGACAGGGCAATACTTC.

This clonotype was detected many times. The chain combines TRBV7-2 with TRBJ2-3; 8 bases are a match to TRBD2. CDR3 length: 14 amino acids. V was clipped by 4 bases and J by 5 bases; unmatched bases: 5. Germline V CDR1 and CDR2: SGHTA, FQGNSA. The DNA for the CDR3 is TGTGCCAGCAGCTGGGGACTAGAAAGAGATACGCAGTATTTT. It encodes CASSWGLERDTQYF.

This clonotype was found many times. In DNA, the CDR3 is TGTGCCAGCAGATGGGGGCCAGATACGCAGTATTTT. It is translated as CASRWGPDTQYF. The rearrangement joins TRBV28 to TRBJ2-3, with D possibly being TRBD1 (6 bases). Trimming left V 6 bases short and J 4 bases short, with 8 bases between. The CDR3 loop spans 12 amino acids. The V gene's germline CDR1 is MDHEN and CDR2 SYDVKM.

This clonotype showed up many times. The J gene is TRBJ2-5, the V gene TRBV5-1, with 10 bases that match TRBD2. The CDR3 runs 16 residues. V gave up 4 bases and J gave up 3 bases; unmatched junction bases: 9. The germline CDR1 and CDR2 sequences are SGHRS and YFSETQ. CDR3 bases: TGCGCCAGCAGCCTCGACCCGGGACTAGCGAAAGAGACCCAGTACTTC. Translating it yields CASSLDPGLAKETQYF.